This T cell receptor beta chain is drawn from a study of immune cell composition in non-small cell lung cancer. Study at large: Histologic subtype was mainly adenocarcinoma or squamous cell carcinoma.

Remarks on this clone: Antigen: not known.

The normal lung sample lay at least 3 cm, and maximally far, from the tumour. The repertoire was sequenced with immunoSEQ multiplex PCR; TCRdb's copy has only in-frame clones and lacks some. The data hold about 1,800 clones, with about 72% observed a single time. Trimming removed 1 base from V and 3 bases from J; junction bases left unmatched: 1. Per the germline V gene, CDR1 is LGHNA and CDR2 is YSLEER. This CDR3 comprises 15 residues. Study results and caveats: TIL tumour reactivity correlated with maximal tumour-associated clone frequency in adenocarcinoma. Tumour TCR-beta clonality showed no significant link to smoking pack-years. It was not proven that tumour-reactive clones equal dominant tumour-associated clones.

The gene calls are TRBV4-3 and TRBJ2-1, with 9 bases that match TRBD1. Sequenced: non-adjacent lung tissue. The clonotype was recovered from a human donor with non-small cell lung cancer. CDR3 nucleotides: TGCGCCAGCAGCCAAGTGGGACAGGGCTACAATGAGCAGTTCTTC. Its translation: CASSQVGQGYNEQFF.